This is a list of T cell receptor beta chains from one sample in a study of blood T cell repertoires in COVID-19. Clones were read by immunoSEQ multiplex PCR, and TCRdb kept only the in-frame ones, dropping some. The sample yields some 200,000 clones, around four fifths seen once. The sequencing input was peripheral blood. These receptors were collected from a woman in her 70s with COVID-19, enrolled during active disease. Each CDR3 is given with its conserved first and last residue. Each record gives: D gene, V gene, J gene, clone size, CDR3 protein. D genes are given only for firm matches. Only part of the rows carry a size: once, few, many, or a class if the clone is expanded.

>-|TRBV5-1|TRBJ2-3|-
CASSLNRVLTDTQYF
>-|TRBV28|TRBJ1-2|-
CASSSQTGYGYTF
>TRBD2|TRBV6-2/TRBV6-3|TRBJ2-7|-
CASSFLAGYEQYF
>TRBD2|TRBV19|TRBJ2-2|-
CASRKLSGSGNTGELFF
>-|TRBV28|TRBJ1-5|-
CASSFQGNQPQHF
>-|TRBV5-1|TRBJ1-1|-
CASSSNSGGTNTEAFF
>-|TRBV7-9|TRBJ1-2|once
CASSRDGTIGYTF
>-|TRBV7-3|TRBJ2-7|-
CASSLNGGGPEEQYF
>-|TRBV10-1|TRBJ2-2|few
CASNRDLNTGELFF
>-|TRBV7-2|TRBJ2-3|-
CASSPKLAEPTDTQYF
>-|TRBV6-2/TRBV6-3|TRBJ2-3|-
CASSYLPTYTDTQYF
>TRBD2|TRBV7-3|TRBJ2-2|-
CASSPQAGANTGELFF
>TRBD1|TRBV9|TRBJ2-7|-
CASSEGQGRDEQYF
>-|TRBV28|TRBJ1-2|-
CASSKMTGQRYGYTF
>-|TRBV4-3|TRBJ1-1|once
CASSQDRAGIYTEAFF
>-|TRBV7-9|TRBJ2-7|-
CASSRAGSLSSYEQYF
>-|TRBV7-2|TRBJ1-5|-
CASSLDSGFQPQHF
>TRBD2|TRBV24-1|TRBJ2-1|once
CATSATPTSGRGYNEQFF
>-|TRBV19|TRBJ1-2|-
CASLQGYYGYTF
>-|TRBV11-2|TRBJ2-3|once
CASSFAPTAYSTDTQYF
>-|TRBV5-1|TRBJ1-3|-
CASSLEVSGNTIYF
>-|TRBV30|TRBJ1-2|-
CAWSFPQGFLYGYTF
>-|TRBV6-2/TRBV6-3|TRBJ2-7|-
CASSYPTGQYF
>TRBD2|TRBV2|TRBJ2-1|few
CASSVSSGGSEQFF
>-|TRBV10-3|TRBJ2-7|once
CAISGRTGNLYEQYF
>TRBD1|TRBV6-2/TRBV6-3|TRBJ1-5|-
CASSLGQDSNQPQHF
>TRBD2|TRBV7-2|TRBJ2-1|once
CASSVSGSDNEQFF
>TRBD1|TRBV19|TRBJ1-6|-
CASSPTGWSSPLHF
>TRBD1|TRBV5-6|TRBJ2-5|-
CASSWAGGEETQYF
>TRBD2|TRBV11-2|TRBJ2-1|-
CASSRTSGSHNEQFF
>TRBD1|TRBV28|TRBJ1-4|-
CASRDGQAATNEKLFF
>-|TRBV28|TRBJ2-1|-
CASSSDRLVNRNEQFF
>TRBD1|TRBV28|TRBJ2-2|once
CASSPTGQPGELFF
>-|TRBV27|TRBJ1-2|-
CASSSLTGSYGYTF
>TRBD2|TRBV5-1|TRBJ2-1|-
CASSLSGGPTDEFF
>TRBD2|TRBV27|TRBJ2-1|-
CASRGSGSVENEQFF
>-|TRBV28|TRBJ2-7|-
CASSRQAYEQYF
>TRBD2|TRBV7-9|TRBJ2-3|-
CASSRLLAGGIDTQYF
>-|TRBV18|TRBJ2-3|-
CASSPLLTASTDTQYF
>-|TRBV27|TRBJ1-2|-
CASSLKGGQMLANYGYTF
>TRBD2|TRBV18|TRBJ2-7|-
CASSRGRDYEQYF
>-|TRBV7-2|TRBJ1-2|-
CASSTHQGSGGYTF
>-|TRBV5-5|TRBJ2-7|-
CASSLARTVSYEQYF
>TRBD1|TRBV7-2|TRBJ1-3|-
CASSSGTARTGNTIYF
>-|TRBV5-6|TRBJ2-2|-
CASSLRRILAGELFF
>-|TRBV5-3|TRBJ1-5|-
CARSLQDGSNQPQHF
>TRBD2|TRBV29-1|TRBJ2-1|-
CSVGRGGTGRNEQFF
>-|TRBV29-1|TRBJ1-1|-
CSALPNWNTEAFF
>-|TRBV24-1|TRBJ2-3|-
CATSDFGTGTDTQYF
>-|TRBV19|TRBJ1-1|few
CASERTDKEAFF
>-|TRBV28|TRBJ2-7|-
CASSSTGLTVYEQYF
>-|TRBV7-2|TRBJ1-3|-
CASSLQGFGGNTIYF
>TRBD1|TRBV6-5|TRBJ1-5|-
CASRDGQGGDQPQHF
>TRBD2|TRBV4-3|TRBJ2-2|-
CASSPRGLAGGKLFF
>TRBD2|TRBV6-5|TRBJ2-7|-
CAGGLAGSYEQYF
>-|TRBV4-1|TRBJ1-4|-
CASRPSGGEKLFF
>-|TRBV5-4|TRBJ2-2|once
CASSTHGYKNTGELFF
>-|TRBV28|TRBJ2-7|once
CASSLVGGLYEQYF
>TRBD1|TRBV4-1|TRBJ1-5|-
CASSLQGDNQPQHF